This TCR beta chain was captured in a study of regulatory T cells in long-lasting Graves disease. Study-wide points: Those with persistent disease had in common more public clonotypes (2,741) than new patients (966).

Trimming shortened V by 2 bases and J by 1 base, and 11 bases separated the two germline ends. CDR1 is DFQATT, CDR2 SNEGSKA, per germline (reference sequence). The CDR3 covers 14 residues. The time point denotes: newly diagnosed GD, antithyroid drugs for less than 3 months. Preparation of the TCR library used RNA extracted from PBMCs. EDTA tubes received 9 to 10 milliliters of collected peripheral blood. For TCR beta, libraries came from iRepertoire HTBI primers and Arm-PCR of CDR3 regions. TCRdb fed the multiplex PCR reads into MiXCR, producing one record per CDR3 protein. The sample shows hundreds of thousands of distinct CDR3 sequences, about 13% of them seen only once. As for this clonotype: Its target is unknown.

In addition, the sample was reused for a study of T cells in Graves' hyperthyroidism and ophthalmopathy. That source adds: Model output signaled ophthalmopathy a median 6.5 months ahead of onset.

The sequencing here drew on peripheral blood mononuclear cells (PBMCs), taken at new diagnosis, from a patient treated with antithyroid drugs. This clonotype was obtained from a man younger than 40 with Graves disease. The chain employs TRBV20-1 and TRBJ2-5, with a tentative D call TRBD1 (6 bases). The CDR3 nucleotides are TGCAGTGCTAGATCAAACAGGGTCCAAGAGACCCAGTACTTC. It is translated as CSARSNRVQETQYF.